The next 30 T cell receptor beta chains were all read from a single sample in a study of persistence of HIV-infected CD4 T cells. Their specific antigens are unknown. This was the immunoSEQ version 4 assay in survey mode. TCRdb keeps only in-frame clones here, not all; method: immunoSEQ multiplex PCR. The table lists 35,000 to 50,000 clones, about 89% of them singletons. Anti-CD3/anti-CD28 beads served as a nonspecific positive control stimulus. Responding CD4+ T cells were sorted by upregulation of both CD40 ligand and CD69. Sequenced here: CD4+ T cells sorted from PBMCs after roughly 20-hour stimulation, sampled from a patient who received antiretroviral therapy. The origin of the receptors is an adult man with HIV who was CMV-seropositive.

J is TRBJ2-7 and V is TRBV27; D is undetermined. The ends were cut back, 6 bases at V and 0 bases at J, with 9 bases in the middle. The CDR3 extends over 13 amino acids. Germline V CDR1 and CDR2: MNHEY, SMNVEV (reference sequence). The CDR3 loop is CASRVGNSYEQYF. CDR3 sequence (DNA): TGTGCCAGCAGGGTAGGCAACTCCTACGAGCAGTACTTC.

The chain joins TRBV7-9 to TRBJ2-7; 9 positions match TRBD1. Germline loops: CDR1 SEHNR, CDR2 FQNEAQ (reference sequence). This CDR3 has 16 amino acids. Trimming at V came to 5 bases and at J to 5 bases, leaving 13 bases not matched to a gene. CDR3 sequence: CASSPTLGQGRHEQYF. In DNA, the CDR3 is TGTGCCAGCAGCCCTACTCTAGGACAGGGGAGACACGAGCAGTACTTC.

The V and J genes are TRBV5-1 and TRBJ2-2; D perhaps matches TRBD2 (6 bases). Per the germline V gene, CDR1 is SGHRS and CDR2 is YFSETQ. The V and J ends lost 3 bases and 4 bases respectively, with 7 bases between them. The CDR3 covers 13 residues. CDR3 sequence: CASSYGSTGELFF. CDR3 coding DNA: TGCGCCAGCAGCTACGGGAGCACCGGGGAGCTGTTTTTT.

The J gene is TRBJ1-1, the V gene TRBV5-1, with D unresolved. Germline V gives CDR1 SGHRS, CDR2 YFSETQ. CDR3 length: 13 residues. The germline V and J ends were trimmed by 3 bases and 6 bases, with 12 bases remaining between them. CDR3 DNA: TGCGCCAGCAGCTCCGAGGTGGACCCTGAAGCTTTCTTT. Protein product: CASSSEVDPEAFF.

The chain couples TRBV10-3 to TRBJ2-4; D may be TRBD1 or TRBD2 (5 bases each). In germline, CDR1 is ENHRY, CDR2 SYGVKD. V lost 6 bases and J lost 11, with 14 bases in between. This CDR3 is built from 12 residues. CDR3 loop: CAISTGTTVQYF. The DNA for the CDR3 is TGTGCCATCAGCACCGGGACCACGGTTCAGTACTTC.

V and J are TRBV7-2 and TRBJ2-1; D tentatively fits TRBD1 or TRBD2 (5 bases each). V was pared by 5 bases and J by 3 bases, with 14 bases between. The CDR3 runs 15 residues. CDR1 and CDR2 (germline): SGHTA, FQGNSA. The CDR3 is CASSIPGPNYNEQFF. CDR3 nucleotide sequence: TGTGCCAGCAGCATCCCGGGACCGAACTACAATGAGCAGTTCTTC.

The chain uses TRBV24-1 and TRBJ2-7; D is undetermined. Trimming took 4 bases from V and 0 from J, leaving 12 bases between them. Germline V gene lookup returns CDR1 KGHDR and CDR2 SFDVKD. The CDR3 sequence is 15 residues long. The chain's CDR3 is CATSDPGRASYEQYF. The CDR3 nucleotides read TGTGCCACCAGTGACCCCGGCAGAGCCTCCTACGAGCAGTACTTC.

This clone was seen only a few times. The rearrangement uses TRBV7-9 and TRBJ1-5, with a weak D call TRBD1 (6 bases). The V end was cut by 1 base, the J end by 7 bases, with 11 bases between. The length of the CDR3 is 14 residues. CDR1 and CDR2 (germline): SEHNR, FQNEAQ (reference sequence). The CDR3 nucleotides read TGTGCCAGCAGCTTAGGCAGGGGAGGCCAGCCCCAGCATTTT. It codes for CASSLGRGGQPQHF.

The J gene is TRBJ1-5, the V gene TRBV7-3; D unclear. The CDR3 runs to 11 residues. Germline CDR1 SGHTA, CDR2 FQGTGA. Trimming left V 5 bases short and J 5 bases short, with 4 bases between. The CDR3 region is CASSTHQPQHF. In DNA, the CDR3 is TGTGCCAGCAGCACCCATCAGCCCCAGCATTTT.

The chain links TRBV5-6 to TRBJ2-3, with no clear D. CDR1 and CDR2 (germline): SGHDT, YYEEEE. The CDR3 is made up of 13 amino acids. The ends were cut back, 4 bases at V and 1 base at J, with 7 bases in the middle. CDR3 residues: CASSRDRTDTQYF. Here the CDR3 DNA reads TGTGCCAGCAGCAGAGACCGCACAGATACGCAGTATTTT.

The chain uses TRBV18 and TRBJ2-3; D is ambiguous. Trimming took off 2 bases at V and 1 base at J, with 13 bases between the two ends. This CDR3 comprises 16 residues. The germline gives CDR1 KGHSH, CDR2 LQKENI. In DNA form, the CDR3 reads TGTGCCAGCTCACCAAACACTCTACGGGGCACAGATACGCAGTATTTT. This translates into CASSPNTLRGTDTQYF.

The J gene is TRBJ2-1, the V gene TRBV5-1; no definite D call. The V and J ends lost 4 bases and 0 bases respectively, with 8 bases between them. The CDR3 loop spans 14 amino acids. CDR1 is SGHRS, CDR2 YFSETQ, per germline. The CDR3 bases are TGCGCCAGCAGCGTCCAGATCTCCTACAATGAGCAGTTCTTC. Translation: CASSVQISYNEQFF.

The chain uses TRBV2 and TRBJ1-1; D gene uncertain. The CDR3 runs 13 residues. CDR1 and CDR2 (germline): SNHLY, FYNNEI. V shed 1 base and J shed 1 base, with 4 bases lying between them. The CDR3 DNA follows: TGTGCCAGCAGTGAAGGGTGGAACACTGAAGCTTTCTTT. This sequence encodes CASSEGWNTEAFF.

This chain links TRBV28 with TRBJ2-1; 11 bases fit TRBD2. Germline values: CDR1 MDHEN, CDR2 SYDVKM. This CDR3 region has 17 residues. The trim removed 2 bases at V and 0 bases at J, leaving 3 bases unmatched. CDR3 sequence: CASSLTSGGSSYNEQFF. Here the CDR3 DNA reads TGTGCCAGCAGTTTAACTAGCGGGGGCAGCTCCTACAATGAGCAGTTCTTC.

The chain combines TRBV7-8 with TRBJ1-1, with D perhaps TRBD1 (5 bases). There are 17 residues in the CDR3. Germline V CDR1 and CDR2: SGHVS, FQNEAQ. The ends were cut back, 4 bases at V and 0 bases at J, with 18 bases in the middle. CDR3 sequence (DNA): TGTGCCAGCAGCTACCGGGGGGGACTTACTATGAACACTGAAGCTTTCTTT. As protein: CASSYRGGLTMNTEAFF.

This clone has just one count. J is TRBJ1-5 and V is TRBV30; D not certain. The CDR3 consists of 13 residues. V was clipped by 2 bases and J by 1 base, with 6 bases between them. Germline CDR1 is GTSNPN and CDR2 is SVGIG (reference sequence). The CDR3 protein is CAWSTVSNQPQHF. DNA for the CDR3: TGTGCCTGGAGTACGGTCAGCAATCAGCCCCAGCATTTT.

V is TRBV7-8 and J is TRBJ1-3, with D unresolved. Germline CDR1 SGHVS, CDR2 FQNEAQ. This CDR3 contains 13 residues. V lost 7 bases and J 0 bases, leaving 7 bases between the germline ends. The CDR3 nucleotides read TGTGCCAGCAAGGCACCCTCTGGAAACACCATATATTTT. Translation: CASKAPSGNTIYF.

The chain combines TRBV7-3 with TRBJ2-2, with no clear D. Trimming stripped 1 base from V and 1 base from J, with 22 bases between. The germline gives CDR1 SGHTA, CDR2 FQGTGA. This CDR3 spans 20 amino acids. CDR3 DNA sequence: TGTGCCAGCAGCTTAAGGTTGGGGTCTGCCGGCGCCGGGAACACCGGGGAGCTGTTTTTT. The encoded protein is CASSLRLGSAGAGNTGELFF.

Points on this clone: One end of the junction is discordant with germline, which a read error may explain. The CDR3, as DNA: TGTGCCAGCAGTTTTCGGGCGGCGAGCACGGACTTC. It translates to CASSFRAASTDF. The V call is TRBV28, the J call TRBJ2-7; no reliable D call. CDR1 and CDR2 from the germline V gene are MDHEN and SYDVKM. The CDR3 is made up of 12 amino acids. Full variable domain (missing parts from reference TRBV28 and TRBJ2-7): DVKVTQSSRYLVKRTGEKVFLECVQDMDHENMFWYRQDPGLGLRLIYFSYDVKMKEKGDIPEGYSVSREKKERFSLILESASTNQTSMYLCASSFRAASTDFGPGTRLTVT.

This rearrangement joins TRBV28 to TRBJ2-4; D ambiguous. Germline V CDR1 and CDR2: MDHEN, SYDVKM. CDR3 size: 14 residues. The V end was cut by 6 bases, the J end by 0 bases, with 9 bases between. The CDR3 region is CASRKRIAKNIQYF. In DNA, the CDR3 is TGTGCCAGCAGAAAACGGATAGCCAAAAACATTCAGTACTTC.

This chain connects TRBV23-1 to TRBJ1-5, with no clear D. TRBV23-1 is marked as an open reading frame, function uncertain. The CDR3 has 17 residues. The V gene lost 0 bases and the J gene lost 8 bases, with 20 bases spanning the gap. The CDR3 loop is CASSQSYPDGPFKPQHF. The CDR3 coding sequence is TGCGCCAGCAGTCAATCTTACCCTGACGGTCCATTTAAGCCCCAGCATTTT.

This clone was counted between two and nine times. The CDR3 sequence is CASSRQGSNQPQHF. CDR3 DNA sequence: TGTGCCAGCAGCCGACAGGGAAGCAATCAGCCCCAGCATTTT. V is TRBV7-8 and J is TRBJ1-5; 7 bases map to TRBD1. Trimming at V came to 5 bases and at J to 1 base, leaving 2 bases not matched to a gene. The CDR3 covers 14 residues. Germline V gene data show CDR1 as SGHVS and CDR2 as FQNEAQ.

The chain couples TRBV7-7 to TRBJ2-3; TRBD2 aligns across 7 bases. The V and J ends lost 5 bases and 0 bases, in that order; junction bases with no gene match: 5. The germline gives CDR1 SSHAT, CDR2 FNYEAQ (reference sequence). CDR3 length: 15 amino acids. CDR3 DNA: TGTGCCAGCAGCCTTAGCGGGTCTAGCACAGATACGCAGTATTTT. It is translated as CASSLSGSSTDTQYF.

The CDR3 DNA sequence: TGCAGCGTTTTGATCAACACTGAAGCTTTCTTT. It codes for CSVLINTEAFF. The V and J genes are TRBV29-1 and TRBJ1-1; D ambiguous. Trimming pared 5 bases from V and 2 bases from J, leaving 6 bases between. Germline loops: CDR1 SQVTM, CDR2 ANQGSEA. This CDR3 has 11 amino acids.

This clone was detected a few times. V gene TRBV7-8 combines with J gene TRBJ1-5, with D possibly TRBD1 on 6 matching bases. This CDR3 has 13 residues. V shed 5 bases and J shed 5 bases, with 10 bases lying between them. Per germline, CDR1 SGHVS and CDR2 FQNEAQ. As DNA, the CDR3 is TGTGCCAGCAGCGTACAGGGTGATCAGCCCCAGCATTTT. This codes for CASSVQGDQPQHF.

The V call is TRBV7-7, the J call TRBJ2-3; the D gene is possibly TRBD1 (6 bases). The V gene's germline CDR1 is SSHAT and CDR2 FNYEAQ (reference sequence). Trimming cost V 4 bases and J 1 base, with 15 bases left between them. The CDR3 spans 16 residues. CDR3 region: CASSSGAAGGTDTQYF. CDR3 bases: TGTGCCAGCAGCTCAGGGGCGGCTGGCGGCACAGATACGCAGTATTTT.

A single count supports this clone. The rearrangement joins TRBV6-1 to TRBJ2-3, with 9 nucleotides matching TRBD2. Germline values: CDR1 MNHNS, CDR2 SASEGT. The CDR3 is 16 amino acids. J was trimmed by 1 base and V by 0 bases; bases with no gene match: 2. CDR3 sequence: CASSEAVAGGTDTQYF. CDR3 nucleotide sequence: TGTGCCAGCAGTGAAGCGGTAGCGGGGGGCACAGATACGCAGTATTTT.

The chain recombines TRBV7-9 with TRBJ2-3; 7 bases align to TRBD1. This CDR3 is 15 amino acids long. Per germline, CDR1 SEHNR and CDR2 FQNEAQ (reference sequence). V trimming: 5 bases; J trimming: 7 bases; junction bases outside the gene matches: 12. The CDR3 loop is CASSLGTESGNTQYF. DNA of the CDR3: TGTGCCAGCAGCCTCGGGACAGAGAGCGGAAATACGCAGTATTTT.

The V and J genes are TRBV9 and TRBJ2-7; D remains unclear. CDR1 and CDR2 (germline): SGDLS, YYNGEE. Trimming stripped 1 base from V and 2 bases from J, with 10 bases between. The CDR3 contains 14 residues. DNA of the CDR3: TGTGCCAGCAGCGTATCTGGGGTCCCCTACGAGCAGTACTTC. Amino acid sequence: CASSVSGVPYEQYF. Variable domain in full (rest from reference TRBV9 and TRBJ2-7): DSGVTQTPKHLITATGQRVTLRCSPRSGDLSVYWYQQSLDQGLQFLIQYYNGEERAKGNILERFSAQQFPDLHSELNLSSLELGDSALYFCASSVSGVPYEQYFGPGTRLTVT.

V and J are TRBV19 and TRBJ1-4, with no clear D. With 1 base removed from V and 8 bases from J, the gap between germline ends came to 14 bases. This CDR3 has 15 residues. From germline, CDR1 is LNHDA and CDR2 SQIVND (reference sequence). CDR3 in DNA: TGTGCCAGTAGTATAGGGACCACCACGAGGGAAAAACTGTTTTTT. Translation: CASSIGTTTREKLFF.